Shown below are 18 T cell receptor beta chains from a single sample sequenced in a study of OX40 agonist ivuxolimab in advanced cancers. This table comes from immunoSEQ multiplex PCR, and its TCRdb copy is limited to in-frame clones, with some not included. The repertoire holds 30,000 to 40,000 clones, with around 87% as singletons. The sequencing here drew on CD4+ or CD8+ T cells sorted from blood, taken in a trial of the OX40 agonist ivuxolimab. All receptors come from an adult with an advanced solid tumor such as melanoma, head and neck, liver or kidney cancer.

CDR3 nucleotides: TGCAGCGGCTACAGGGCGATGAACACTGAAGCTTTCTTT. Its protein product is CSGYRAMNTEAFF. V and J are TRBV29-1 and TRBJ1-1; perhaps TRBD1 as D (6 bases). V lost 7 bases to trimming and J lost 0 bases, with 12 bases between them. Germline loops: CDR1 SQVTM, CDR2 ANQGSEA. This CDR3 has 13 residues.

The CDR3 coding sequence is TGTGCCAGCATCCTCCTAGGGGGAGCTCTCGGCTACGAGCAGTACTTC. The encoded protein is CASILLGGALGYEQYF. The rearrangement joins TRBV2 to TRBJ2-7; weak D call: TRBD1 (6 bases). Trimming cost V 7 bases and J 3 bases, with 22 bases left between them. Germline CDR1 is SNHLY and CDR2 is FYNNEI. CDR3 length: 16 amino acids.

V is TRBV12-5 and J is TRBJ2-5; 9 bases are shared with TRBD1. The CDR3 contains 16 residues. Per the germline V gene, CDR1 is LGHNT and CDR2 is FRNRAP. The V gene end was trimmed by 1 base and the J gene end by 5 bases; junction bases not matched to a gene: 8. The CDR3 region has the DNA TGTGCTAGTGGTTTGGGTCTAGGACAGGGGTGGGAGACCCAGTACTTC. Residues: CASGLGLGQGWETQYF.

The chain joins TRBV27 to TRBJ1-2; TRBD1 aligns across 8 bases. With 3 bases clipped from V and 5 bases from J, the junction kept 8 bases outside the gene matches. Germline V gene data show CDR1 as MNHEY and CDR2 as SMNVEV (reference sequence). The CDR3 totals 15 residues. This CDR3 reads CASSLYPGQVYGYTF. As DNA, the CDR3 is TGTGCCAGCAGTTTGTATCCGGGACAGGTGTATGGCTACACCTTC.

This clone has only a few counts. V and J are TRBV4-1 and TRBJ2-7; 9 positions match TRBD2. With 0 bases clipped from V and 4 bases from J, the junction kept 7 bases outside the gene matches. Germline CDR1 is MGHRA and CDR2 is YSYEKL. The CDR3 has 16 residues. The CDR3 region is CASSQERGRGTYEQYF. CDR3 DNA sequence: TGCGCCAGCAGCCAAGAACGCGGGAGGGGTACGTACGAGCAGTACTTC.

The chain uses TRBV29-1 and TRBJ2-4; either TRBD1 or TRBD2 may fit D (6 bases each). The CDR3 is 11 residues long. Germline values: CDR1 SQVTM, CDR2 ANQGSEA. V lost 4 bases and J 15 bases, leaving 16 bases between the germline ends. DNA of the CDR3: TGCAGCGTTGGGGTCGGGGGCTATAGGTACTTC. Amino acid sequence: CSVGVGGYRYF.

The chain has TRBV5-1 and TRBJ2-1, with TRBD2 identical over 8 bases. The CDR3 loop spans 14 amino acids. The germline V gene has CDR1 SGHRS and CDR2 YFSETQ. The J segment lost 9 bases and the V segment lost 0 bases, leaving 5 bases of the junction unmatched. CDR3 DNA sequence: TGCGCCAGCAGCTTGGTCTCCGGGAGGGCTGAGCAGTTCTTC. Translation gives CASSLVSGRAEQFF.

As concerns this clone: The junction differs from germline at one of its ends, possibly a read error. This rearrangement joins TRBV7-7 to TRBJ2-1, with 9 positions matching TRBD2. The CDR3 runs 15 residues. CDR1 and CDR2 (germline): SSHAT, FNYEAQ (reference sequence). The CDR3 is CASSLVAGVRNEQFF. DNA for the CDR3: TGTGCTAGCAGCTTAGTAGCGGGAGTACGCAATGAGCAGTTCTTC.

This clone has only a few counts. The V gene is TRBV28, the J gene TRBJ2-1, with TRBD2 matching 13 bases. Unmatched junction bases numbered 16, after V lost 5 bases and J lost 3 bases. Germline lookup yields CDR1 MDHEN and CDR2 SYDVKM. The CDR3 has 20 amino acids. The CDR3 here is CASSPRTSGRKRVFYNEQFF. CDR3 bases: TGTGCCAGCAGTCCACGGACTAGCGGGAGAAAAAGGGTTTTCTACAATGAGCAGTTCTTC.

The genes are TRBV28 and TRBJ2-7; D might be TRBD1 or TRBD2, each matching 6 bases. V gave up 7 bases and J gave up 3 bases, with 16 bases separating them. Per the germline V gene, CDR1 is MDHEN and CDR2 is SYDVKM. This CDR3 has 14 residues. Written as DNA, the CDR3 is TGTGCCAGCACCAAAGGTGGGGGGCTCTACGAGCAGTACTTC. Translating gives CASTKGGGLYEQYF.

This chain joins TRBV18 and TRBJ2-7; a possible D gene is TRBD2 (5 bases). The CDR3 length is 15 residues. CDR1 and CDR2 (germline): KGHSH, LQKENI. V lost 4 bases and J 3 bases, leaving 16 bases between the germline ends. CDR3 residues: CASSRKIATFYEQYF. The CDR3 DNA follows: TGTGCCAGCTCACGAAAGATAGCGACCTTCTACGAGCAGTACTTC.

This clone was observed a few times. The V and J genes are TRBV1 and TRBJ2-1; the table's D call, TRBD2, was not checked against the DNA. TRBV1 is tagged as a pseudogene. The CDR3 contains 17 residues. The CDR3 loop is CTSSQDKRERSYNEQFF. As DNA, the CDR3 is TGCACCAGCAGCCAAGATAAGCGGGAGAGGTCCTACAATGAGCAGTTCTTC.

The rearrangement uses TRBV7-9 and TRBJ2-2, with 10 bases matching TRBD2. The V segment lost 3 bases and the J segment 6 bases; nucleotides outside the gene matches: 4. In germline, CDR1 is SEHNR, CDR2 FQNEAQ (reference sequence). The CDR3 runs to 15 residues. In DNA form, the CDR3 reads TGTGCCAGCAGCTTGGACAGCGGGAGGGCCGGGGAGCTGTTTTTT. As protein: CASSLDSGRAGELFF.

The chain employs TRBV6-4 and TRBJ1-2; 8 bases are shared with TRBD1. CDR3 size: 16 residues. Germline CDR1 reads MRHNA; CDR2 reads SNTAGT. J lost 2 bases, V lost 4 bases, and 9 bases had no gene match. The CDR3 spells CASSGAGGSINYGYTF. The DNA for the CDR3 is TGTGCCAGCAGTGGGGCAGGGGGCTCCATAAACTATGGCTACACCTTC.

The V gene is TRBV28, the J gene TRBJ2-1, with D possibly being TRBD2 (5 bases). The CDR3 is made up of 13 amino acids. V lost 7 bases and J lost 4, with 11 bases in between. The V gene's germline CDR1 is MDHEN and CDR2 SYDVKM. CDR3 bases: TGTGCCAGCACCTCCGGACTGTACAATGAGCAGTTCTTC. This gives the protein CASTSGLYNEQFF.

The chain links TRBV4-2 to TRBJ2-2; 8 bases fit TRBD2. CDR3 size: 17 residues. The germline V gene encodes CDR1 LGHNA and CDR2 YNFKEQ. Trimming cost V 4 bases and J 0 bases; bases outside gene matches: 7. CDR3 coding DNA: TGTGCCAGCAGCCCCCGTTCGGGAGGGACGAACACCGGGGAGCTGTTTTTT. Translated: CASSPRSGGTNTGELFF.

The V gene is TRBV28, the J gene TRBJ2-5; the D call may be TRBD1 or TRBD2 (6 bases each). Judging by the DNA end, TRBJ2-7 fits better; the J call may be wrong. Germline V lookup: CDR1 MDHEN, CDR2 SYDVKM. The CDR3 contains 14 residues. DNA for the CDR3: TGTGCCAGCAGGGGAACAGGGACTGCCTACGAGCAGTACTTC. As protein: CASRGTGTAYEQYF.

The V gene is TRBV2, the J gene TRBJ2-5; D remains unclear. CDR3 size: 14 residues. The V gene lost 0 bases and the J gene lost 5 bases, with 10 bases spanning the gap. Germline V lookup: CDR1 SNHLY, CDR2 FYNNEI. Written as DNA, the CDR3 is TGTGCCAGCAGTGAAGCGCTTATAGGGGAGACCCAGTACTTC. Its protein product is CASSEALIGETQYF. Based on the CDR3 plus reference TRBV2 and TRBJ2-5, the full variable domain is EPEVTQTPSHQVTQMGQEVILRCVPISNHLYFYWYRQILGQKVEFLVSFYNNEISEKSEIFDDQFSVERPDGSNFTLKIRSTKLEDSAMYFCASSEALIGETQYFGPGTRLLVL.